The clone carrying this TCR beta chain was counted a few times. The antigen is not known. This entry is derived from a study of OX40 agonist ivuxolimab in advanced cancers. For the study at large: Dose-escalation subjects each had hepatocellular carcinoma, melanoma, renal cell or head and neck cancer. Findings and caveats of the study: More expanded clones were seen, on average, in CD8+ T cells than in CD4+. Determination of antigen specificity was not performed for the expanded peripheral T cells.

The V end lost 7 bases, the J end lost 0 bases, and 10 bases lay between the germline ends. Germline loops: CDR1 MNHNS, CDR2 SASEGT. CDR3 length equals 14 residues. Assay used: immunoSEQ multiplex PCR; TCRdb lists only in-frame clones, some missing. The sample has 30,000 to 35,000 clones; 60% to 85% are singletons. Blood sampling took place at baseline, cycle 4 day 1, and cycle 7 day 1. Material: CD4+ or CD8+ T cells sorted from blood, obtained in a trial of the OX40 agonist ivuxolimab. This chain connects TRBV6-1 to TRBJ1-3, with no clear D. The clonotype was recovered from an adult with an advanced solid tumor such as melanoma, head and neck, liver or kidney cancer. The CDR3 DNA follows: TGTGCCAGCATAATTGAGGGCTCTGGAAACACCATATATTTT. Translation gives CASIIEGSGNTIYF.